This is a list of T cell receptor beta chains from one sample in a study of blood T cell repertoires in COVID-19. Assay used: immunoSEQ multiplex PCR; TCRdb lists only in-frame clones, some missing. The sample carries 200,000 to 250,000 clones, 80% to 85% recorded once. The specimen sequenced was peripheral blood. The receptors shown here come from a woman older than 75 with COVID-19, enrolled during active disease. CDR3s include the opening cysteine and the closing phenylalanine or tryptophan. A D gene is named only where the DNA matches it firmly. Clone size is stated in some rows and not others, as once, few, many or a class when expanded.

J gene | clone size | V gene | D gene | CDR3 protein | CDR3 DNA
TRBJ1-5 | - | TRBV18 | - | CASSPGQAQNQPQHF | TGTGCCAGCTCACCAGGGCAGGCCCAAAATCAGCCCCAGCATTTT
TRBJ2-7 | many | TRBV12-5 | TRBD2 | CASGFFLRGIGEQYF | TGTGCTAGTGGTTTTTTCTTGCGGGGGATTGGCGAGCAGTACTTC
TRBJ1-3 | - | TRBV30 | TRBD1 | CAWGGDRFPGGNTIYF | TGTGCCTGGGGAGGGGACAGGTTCCCGGGGGGAAACACCATATATTTT
TRBJ2-1 | - | TRBV5-6 | - | CASSVSGKGDNEQFF | TGTGCCAGCAGCGTAAGCGGGAAGGGGGACAATGAGCAGTTCTTC
TRBJ2-5 | - | TRBV29-1 | TRBD1 | CSVEEWTGDETQYF | TGCAGCGTTGAAGAGTGGACAGGGGACGAGACCCAGTACTTC
TRBJ1-6 | - | TRBV5-1 | TRBD1 | CASSLETGASSPLHF | TGCGCCAGCAGCTTGGAGACAGGGGCGAGTTCACCCCTCCACTTT
TRBJ2-6 | - | TRBV4-1 | - | CASSQDPGAGANVLTF | TGCGCCAGCAGCCAAGATCCGGGGGCTGGGGCCAACGTCCTGACTTTC
TRBJ2-3 | - | TRBV5-1 | - | CASSPGGDTQYF | TGCGCCAGCAGCCCCGGGGGAGATACGCAGTATTTT
TRBJ1-2 | - | TRBV5-1 | - | CASTREAANYGYTF | TGCGCCAGCACCCGGGAAGCAGCTAACTATGGCTACACCTTC
TRBJ1-1 | - | TRBV7-9 | - | CASSSSVDTEAFF | TGTGCCAGCAGCTCATCGGTGGACACTGAAGCTTTCTTT
TRBJ1-4 | - | TRBV30 | - | CAWSAQGLVGEKLFF | TGTGCCTGGAGTGCCCAGGGTCTAGTGGGTGAAAAACTGTTTTTT
TRBJ2-7 | - | TRBV18 | TRBD2 | CASSPPSGIAYEQYF | TGTGCCAGCTCACCACCTAGCGGGATTGCCTACGAGCAGTACTTC
TRBJ2-3 | - | TRBV7-3 | - | CASSSQITLRLTDTQYF | TGTGCCAGCAGCTCCCAGATCACCCTTAGACTCACAGATACGCAGTATTTT
TRBJ2-3 | - | TRBV6-2/TRBV6-3 | - | CASSYPGQTTDTQYF | TGTGCCAGCAGTTATCCTGGACAGACCACAGATACGCAGTATTTT
TRBJ1-1 | - | TRBV18 | - | CASSIGTEAFF | TGTGCCAGCTCAATCGGGACTGAAGCTTTCTTT
TRBJ1-6 | few | TRBV19 | TRBD1 | CASSMTGGSSYNSPLHF | TGTGCCAGTAGTATGACAGGGGGTAGCTCCTATAATTCACCCCTCCACTTT
TRBJ1-4 | - | TRBV6-1 | TRBD1 | CASRDTGQPLEKLFF | TGTGCCAGCAGGGACACGGGACAGCCTCTTGAAAAACTGTTTTTT
TRBJ1-1 | - | TRBV3-1/TRBV3-2 | - | CASRSIEGLEAFF | TGTGCCAGCAGGTCTATCGAGGGACTTGAAGCTTTCTTT
TRBJ1-1 | - | TRBV19 | - | CASIRTAGTEAFF | TGTGCCAGTATTAGGACAGCAGGCACTGAAGCTTTCTTT
TRBJ2-3 | - | TRBV9 | TRBD2 | CASSVPGTRAQYF | TGTGCCAGCAGCGTACCCGGGACTAGGGCGCAGTATTTT
TRBJ2-1 | - | TRBV12-5 | - | CASGLGKKSDGEFSYNEQFF | TGTGCTAGTGGTTTGGGCAAAAAAAGCGACGGAGAATTTTCCTACAATGAGCAGTTCTTC
TRBJ1-2 | - | TRBV5-1 | TRBD1 | CASTILTGEDGYTF | TGCGCCAGCACCATTCTGACAGGGGAGGATGGCTACACCTTC
TRBJ1-1 | - | TRBV18 | TRBD1 | CASSPMLGTGVSTEAFF | TGTGCCAGCTCACCGATGCTCGGGACAGGGGTGAGCACTGAAGCTTTCTTT
TRBJ2-1 | - | TRBV7-2 | TRBD2 | CASSPLAGYNEQFF | TGTGCCAGCAGCCCACTAGCGGGCTACAATGAGCAGTTCTTC
TRBJ1-1 | - | TRBV19 | - | CASSPLSGGRNTEAFF | TGTGCCAGTAGTCCTCTCTCCGGGGGACGTAACACTGAAGCTTTCTTT
TRBJ1-5 | - | TRBV24-1 | - | CATSPETGLSNQPQHF | TGTGCCACCAGTCCCGAGACAGGTCTTAGCAATCAGCCCCAGCATTTT
TRBJ1-2 | - | TRBV4-2 | - | CASSQSNYGYTF | TGTGCCAGCAGCCAGAGTAACTATGGCTACACCTTC
TRBJ1-6 | - | TRBV5-1 | - | CASSLGRDGSPLHF | TGCGCCAGCAGCTTGGGCAGGGATGGTTCACCCCTCCACTTT
TRBJ2-1 | - | TRBV27 | TRBD2 | CASSLASGDRYNEQFF | TGTGCCAGCAGTTTAGCTAGCGGGGACCGGTACAATGAGCAGTTCTTC
TRBJ2-7 | - | TRBV6-6 | - | CASSLSSYEQYF | TGTGCCAGCAGTCTGAGCTCCTACGAGCAGTACTTC
TRBJ1-2 | - | TRBV2 | TRBD1 | CASTGGTGWSAGYTF | TGTGCCAGCACTGGGGGGACAGGGTGGTCCGCTGGCTACACCTTC
TRBJ2-2 | - | TRBV5-1 | - | CASSLGPNTGELFF | TGCGCCAGCAGCTTGGGGCCGAACACCGGGGAGCTGTTTTTT
TRBJ2-5 | - | TRBV5-1 | - | CASSLGGLLETQYF | TGCGCCAGCAGCTTGGGGGGACTCTTGGAGACCCAGTACTTC
TRBJ1-1 | - | TRBV2 | TRBD1 | CASTRTGTNTEAFF | TGTGCCAGCACTAGGACAGGGACGAACACTGAAGCTTTCTTT
TRBJ2-1 | - | TRBV2 | TRBD1 | CASRSQGSPYNEQFF | TGTGCCAGCCGGTCACAGGGGAGCCCCTACAATGAGCAGTTCTTC
TRBJ1-5 | once | TRBV9 | - | CASSVASNQPQHF | TGTGCCAGCAGCGTAGCAAGCAATCAGCCCCAGCATTTT
TRBJ2-7 | - | TRBV18 | - | CASSGGSGRQQYF | TGTGCCAGCTCAGGAGGGAGTGGAAGGCAGCAGTACTTC
TRBJ2-7 | - | TRBV15 | - | CATSRSLEQQYF | TGTGCCACCAGCAGGTCCTTAGAGCAGCAGTACTTC
TRBJ2-7 | - | TRBV28 | - | CASSLNGYEQYF | TGTGCCAGCAGTTTAAACGGGTACGAGCAGTACTTC
TRBJ1-6 | - | TRBV7-3 | - | CASGTDSLNSPLHF | TGTGCCAGCGGGACGGACAGCCTTAATTCACCCCTCCACTTT
TRBJ1-5 | - | TRBV19 | - | CASSTSHDSQPQHF | TGTGCCAGTAGTACGAGCCATGACAGTCAGCCCCAGCATTTT
TRBJ1-3 | - | TRBV28 | TRBD1 | CASSQGGSTGNTIYF | TGTGCCAGCAGTCAGGGGGGTTCAACTGGAAACACCATATATTTT
TRBJ1-1 | - | TRBV28 | - | CASRGRELTEAFF | TGTGCCAGCAGGGGCCGGGAGCTCACTGAAGCTTTCTTT
TRBJ1-1 | - | TRBV30 | - | CARAGVLNTEAFF | TGTGCCCGGGCGGGGGTTTTGAACACTGAAGCTTTCTTT
TRBJ1-2 | - | TRBV7-9 | - | CASTDTYGYTF | TGTGCCAGCACGGACACCTATGGCTACACCTTC
TRBJ2-2 | - | TRBV12-5 | TRBD1 | CASGPYRGNTGELFF | TGTGCTAGTGGACCCTACAGGGGTAACACCGGGGAGCTGTTTTTT
TRBJ1-5 | once | TRBV2 | TRBD1 | CASSGTGISTNQPQHF | TGTGCCAGCAGTGGGACAGGGATATCCACCAATCAGCCCCAGCATTTT
TRBJ1-1 | - | TRBV30 | TRBD1 | CAWRDRADTEAFF | TGTGCCTGGAGGGACAGGGCGGACACTGAAGCTTTCTTT
TRBJ1-1 | - | TRBV5-1 | TRBD1 | CASSLASQGGTEAFF | TGCGCCAGCAGCTTGGCCTCGCAGGGGGGTACTGAAGCTTTCTTT
TRBJ1-1 | few | TRBV9 | - | CASARAMNTEAFF | TGTGCCAGCGCCAGGGCCATGAACACTGAAGCTTTCTTT
TRBJ1-2 | - | TRBV2 | TRBD1 | CASSVGTGDHGYTF | TGTGCCAGCAGTGTTGGGACAGGGGACCATGGCTACACCTTC
TRBJ2-2 | many | TRBV27 | TRBD1 | CASSLRGLNTGELFF | TGTGCCAGCAGTCTAAGGGGGCTGAACACCGGGGAGCTGTTTTTT
TRBJ2-3 | - | TRBV4-1 | TRBD2 | CASSRLAGEGGLSDTQYF | TGCGCCAGCAGCCGACTAGCGGGAGAAGGAGGGTTATCAGATACGCAGTATTTT
TRBJ2-3 | - | TRBV27 | TRBD2 | CASSLGTSGGPRYSSQYF | TGTGCCAGCAGTCTAGGGACTAGCGGGGGGCCACGATATAGTTCGCAGTATTTT
TRBJ1-1 | - | TRBV12-3/TRBV12-4 | - | CASSLAGNTEAFF | TGTGCCAGCAGTTTGGCAGGGAACACTGAAGCTTTCTTT
TRBJ2-7 | - | TRBV7-9 | TRBD1 | CASSSTGQLYYEQYF | TGTGCCAGCAGCTCCACGGGACAGCTTTACTACGAGCAGTACTTC
TRBJ1-5 | - | TRBV16 | - | CASTEDSTGPQHF | TGTGCCAGCACCGAAGACTCTACGGGGCCCCAGCATTTT
TRBJ1-4 | once | TRBV18 | - | CASSPSGEKLFF | TGTGCCAGCTCACCATCGGGTGAAAAACTGTTTTTT
TRBJ2-1 | - | TRBV11-3 | - | CASSLVPGLVQFF | TGTGCCAGCAGCTTAGTTCCTGGCTTGGTTCAGTTCTTC
TRBJ2-7 | - | TRBV2 | - | CASTGAAVSYEQYF | TGTGCCAGCACCGGCGCGGCAGTCTCCTACGAGCAGTACTTC